These 26 T cell receptor beta chains were all obtained from the same sample, sequenced in a study of technical replicates of blood from several donors. Sequencing used immunoSEQ multiplex PCR; TCRdb keeps in-frame clones, though not all of them. The sample records approximately 81,000 clones, 90% to 97% being singletons. Specimen: T cells isolated from PBMCs. The receptors stem from a human donor in good health.

The table lists this clone with a count of one. This chain links TRBV11-2 with TRBJ2-1; 7 positions agree with TRBD1. V dropped 0 bases and J dropped 4; count of bases not matched to a gene: 6. Germline loops: CDR1 SGHAT, CDR2 FQNNGV. The CDR3 is made up of 16 amino acids. The CDR3 DNA reads TGTGCCAGCAGCTTAGACCACAGGGGTCTTTACAATGAGCAGTTCTTC. It translates to CASSLDHRGLYNEQFF.

The V and J genes are TRBV7-3 and TRBJ2-3, with 9 nucleotides matching TRBD2. The length of the CDR3 is 17 residues. V trimming: 1 base; J trimming: 4 bases; junction bases outside the gene matches: 9. Germline lookup yields CDR1 SGHTA and CDR2 FQGTGA. In nucleotides, the CDR3 is TGTGCCAGCAGCTTAAACGATGCGGGGGGGCTTGCAGATACGCAGTATTTT. Translating gives CASSLNDAGGLADTQYF.

The chain uses TRBV28 and TRBJ2-1; 7 nucleotides agree with TRBD2. V was pared by 5 bases and J by 3 bases, with 4 bases of the junction left unmatched. The germline V gene has CDR1 MDHEN and CDR2 SYDVKM. This CDR3 is 14 amino acids long. The CDR3 nucleotides are TGTGCCAGCAGTGCGGGGGATTACTACAATGAGCAGTTCTTC. It translates to CASSAGDYYNEQFF.

This chain connects TRBV7-6 to TRBJ2-7, with D perhaps matching TRBD1 (5 bases). CDR1 SGHVS and CDR2 FNYEAQ come from the germline V gene. The V gene lost 5 bases and the J gene lost 0 bases, with 14 bases spanning the gap. The CDR3 extends over 15 amino acids. The CDR3 loop reads CASSPDERGSYEQYF. The CDR3 coding sequence is TGTGCCAGCAGCCCAGACGAAAGGGGCTCCTACGAGCAGTACTTC. Variable domain in full (rest from reference TRBV7-6 and TRBJ2-7): GAGVSQSPRYKVTKRGQDVALRCDPISGHVSLYWYRQALGQGPEFLTYFNYEAQQDKSGLPNDRFSAERPEGSISTLTIQRTEQRDSAMYRCASSPDERGSYEQYFGPGTRLTVT.

V usage is TRBV6-5 and J usage is TRBJ2-2; D may be TRBD1 (6 bases). CDR1 is MNHEY and CDR2 is SVGAGI in the germline V gene. This CDR3 spans 14 amino acids. Trimming cost V 10 bases and J 1 base, with 13 bases left between them. CDR3 amino acids: CATLGGLNTGELFF. In DNA, the CDR3 is TGTGCCACCCTTGGGGGCCTGAACACCGGGGAGCTGTTTTTT.

The rearrangement links TRBV5-1 to TRBJ2-3, with unresolved D. Trimming left V 7 bases short and J 1 base short, with 10 bases between. Germline-derived CDR1 and CDR2 are SGHRS and YFSETQ. The CDR3 totals 13 residues. The chain's CDR3 is CASYRTGTDTQYF. DNA of the CDR3: TGCGCCAGCTACAGAACGGGCACAGATACGCAGTATTTT.

This rearrangement joins TRBV19 to TRBJ1-1, with a possible D match to TRBD1 (5 bases). V was cut by 5 bases and J by 6 bases, with 10 bases left in between. Germline-derived CDR1 and CDR2 are LNHDA and SQIVND (reference sequence). CDR3 length: 12 residues. CDR3 nucleotides: TGTGCCAGTAGTTATTTAGGGGCTGAAGCTTTCTTT. Translating it yields CASSYLGAEAFF. Drawing the rest from reference TRBV19 and TRBJ1-1, the complete variable domain is DGGITQSPKYLFRKEGQNVTLSCEQNLNHDAMYWYRQDPGQGLRLIYYSQIVNDFQKGDIAEGYSVSREKKESFPLTVTSAQKNPTAFYLCASSYLGAEAFFGQGTRLTVV.

The V gene is TRBV9, the J gene TRBJ1-1; D gene ambiguous. The CDR3 has 14 amino acids. CDR1 is SGDLS, CDR2 YYNGEE, per germline. Deletions cut 0 bases from V and 1 base from J, with 7 bases between. CDR3 sequence reads: CASSVDRGNTEAFF. In DNA, the CDR3 is TGTGCCAGCAGCGTAGATCGGGGGAACACTGAAGCTTTCTTT.

The chain is built from TRBV28 and TRBJ1-4; TRBD1 is a possible D gene (6 bases). Germline V lookup: CDR1 MDHEN, CDR2 SYDVKM. CDR3 size: 15 residues. V gave up 4 bases and J gave up 5 bases, with 14 bases separating them. The CDR3 loop is CASSYLWTENEKLFF. The DNA of the CDR3 is TGTGCCAGCAGTTACCTCTGGACAGAGAATGAAAAACTGTTTTTT. Full variable domain (rest looked up from reference TRBV28 and TRBJ1-4): DVKVTQSSRYLVKRTGEKVFLECVQDMDHENMFWYRQDPGLGLRLIYFSYDVKMKEKGDIPEGYSVSREKKERFSLILESASTNQTSMYLCASSYLWTENEKLFFGSGTQLSVL.

The chain couples TRBV7-9 to TRBJ2-7; the match to TRBD1 covers 10 bases. Trimming took 4 bases from V and 3 from J; bases not matched to a gene: 3. CDR3 length equals 14 residues. Germline CDR1 and CDR2: SEHNR and FQNEAQ (reference sequence). CDR3 sequence (DNA): TGTGCCAGCAGCTCGGGACAGGGGCGCTACGAGCAGTACTTC. Protein sequence: CASSSGQGRYEQYF.

The chain carries TRBV19 and TRBJ1-1; the match to TRBD1 covers 7 bases. V lost 5 bases to trimming and J lost 1 base; unmatched junction nucleotides: 4. Germline V gene sequence: CDR1 LNHDA, CDR2 SQIVND (reference sequence). This CDR3 has 14 amino acids. CDR3: CASSPRQGNTEAFF. CDR3 DNA: TGTGCCAGTAGTCCTCGACAGGGGAACACTGAAGCTTTCTTT. Full variable domain (rest looked up from reference TRBV19 and TRBJ1-1): DGGITQSPKYLFRKEGQNVTLSCEQNLNHDAMYWYRQDPGQGLRLIYYSQIVNDFQKGDIAEGYSVSREKKESFPLTVTSAQKNPTAFYLCASSPRQGNTEAFFGQGTRLTVV.

V is TRBV2 and J is TRBJ1-5, with 7 nucleotides matching TRBD1. Germline CDR1 and CDR2: SNHLY and FYNNEI. J lost 2 bases, V lost 6 bases, and 10 bases had no gene match. The CDR3 extends over 16 amino acids. Here the CDR3 DNA reads TGTGCCAGCAGGGCCCATAGGGGGCAAGGCAATCAGCCCCAGCATTTT. Translated, it gives CASRAHRGQGNQPQHF.

In this sample, this clone turned up once. The chain employs TRBV28 and TRBJ1-5; TRBD1 aligns across 9 bases. J gave up 4 bases and V 8 bases, and 12 bases lay outside the gene matches. The CDR3 is 16 amino acids. The V gene's germline CDR1 is MDHEN and CDR2 SYDVKM. CDR3 DNA sequence: TGTGCCAGCCTAAAGGCTGGACAGGGGATGAATCAGCCCCAGCATTTT. This sequence encodes CASLKAGQGMNQPQHF.

The V and J genes are TRBV19 and TRBJ1-6; 7 nucleotides align to TRBD1. The trim removed 10 bases at V and 4 bases at J, leaving 7 bases unmatched. The CDR3 spans 14 residues. Germline V gene sequence: CDR1 LNHDA, CDR2 SQIVND (reference sequence). The CDR3 here is CATRQGPYNSPLHF. CDR3 coding DNA: TGTGCCACCCGACAGGGACCATATAATTCACCCCTCCACTTT.

The rearrangement uses TRBV19 and TRBJ1-5; 9 positions match TRBD1. Germline CDR1 and CDR2: LNHDA and SQIVND (reference sequence). The V and J ends lost 5 bases and 7 bases, in that order; junction bases with no gene match: 15. CDR3 length: 17 residues. The CDR3 spells CASSWGQGGLARQPQHF. DNA of the CDR3: TGTGCCAGTAGTTGGGGACAGGGAGGTTTGGCACGGCAGCCCCAGCATTTT.

This sequence joins TRBV11-2 and TRBJ2-7; the D gene is possibly TRBD1 (6 bases). The V gene lost 5 bases and the J gene lost 3 bases, with 17 bases spanning the gap. Germline CDR1 SGHAT, CDR2 FQNNGV. CDR3 length equals 15 residues. CDR3: CASSKPTGIFYEQYF. The CDR3 DNA reads as TGTGCCAGCAGCAAACCGACAGGAATCTTCTACGAGCAGTACTTC.

The chain employs TRBV5-1 and TRBJ1-6, with TRBD1 matching over 9 bases. V gave up 4 bases and J gave up 5 bases; unmatched junction bases: 7. Germline V lookup: CDR1 SGHRS, CDR2 YFSETQ. The CDR3 has 16 residues. The CDR3 bases are TGCGCCAGCAGCCAGGACAGGGGCCAACATAATTCACCCCTCCACTTT. Protein product: CASSQDRGQHNSPLHF.

The chain uses TRBV11-2 and TRBJ1-5; D is perhaps TRBD1 (5 bases). CDR3 length: 16 residues. Trimming shortened V by 0 bases and J by 0 bases, and 9 bases separated the two germline ends. Looked up from germline, CDR1 is SGHAT and CDR2 is FQNNGV. Written as DNA, the CDR3 is TGTGCCAGCAGCTTAGATGGACACTCTAGCAATCAGCCCCAGCATTTT. It codes for CASSLDGHSSNQPQHF.

The V gene is TRBV27, the J gene TRBJ2-1; TRBD2 matches at 10 bases. V lost 3 bases to trimming and J lost 7 bases; unmatched junction nucleotides: 6. This CDR3 region has 15 residues. The germline V gene has CDR1 MNHEY and CDR2 SMNVEV (reference sequence). This CDR3 reads CASSLSGRAANEQFF. The CDR3 DNA is TGTGCCAGCAGTTTGAGCGGGAGGGCCGCAAATGAGCAGTTCTTC.

In this sample, this clone turned up once. The chain recombines TRBV27 with TRBJ2-7; possible D gene TRBD2, 5 bases. Germline V gene sequence: CDR1 MNHEY, CDR2 SMNVEV (reference sequence). The CDR3 consists of 15 residues. V lost 3 bases and J 0 bases, leaving 12 bases between the germline ends. CDR3 region: CASSFSSGSSYEQYF. DNA for the CDR3: TGTGCCAGCAGTTTTTCCAGCGGCAGCTCCTACGAGCAGTACTTC.

The chain recombines TRBV28 with TRBJ2-3; 9 positions match TRBD2. The CDR3 has 20 residues. Germline trimming cut 2 bases from V and 0 bases from J; bases unmatched to any gene: 15. Germline CDR1 and CDR2: MDHEN and SYDVKM. In DNA, the CDR3 is TGTGCCAGCAGTTTAAGGCGGCTAGCGGGACCGCCGCACAGCACAGATACGCAGTATTTT. The encoded protein is CASSLRRLAGPPHSTDTQYF.

The rearrangement uses TRBV11-2 and TRBJ2-7, with 12 bases identical to TRBD2. Germline CDR1 and CDR2: SGHAT and FQNNGV. After removal of 6 bases from V and 7 bases from J, the junction contained 10 bases not matched to a gene. The CDR3 extends over 15 amino acids. CDR3 sequence: CASRGLAGGLWEQYF. Here the CDR3 DNA reads TGTGCCAGCAGAGGTCTAGCGGGAGGGTTATGGGAGCAGTACTTC.

V usage is TRBV28 and J usage is TRBJ2-3; unclear D gene. CDR1 is MDHEN, CDR2 SYDVKM, per germline. This CDR3 comprises 14 residues. Trimming shortened V by 5 bases and J by 8 bases, and 17 bases separated the two germline ends. CDR3 bases: TGTGCCAGCAGTCCTCTAGTTTCCCTTTTTACGCAGTATTTT. This codes for CASSPLVSLFTQYF.

The chain links TRBV6-5 to TRBJ2-5; 8 bases align to TRBD2. Germline V CDR1 and CDR2: MNHEY, SVGAGI. The CDR3 spans 14 residues. Trimming removed 6 bases from V and 5 bases from J; junction bases left unmatched: 8. The DNA of the CDR3 is TGTGCCAGCAGCCCCGGGACTAGTTATGAGACCCAGTACTTC. Translating gives CASSPGTSYETQYF.

The chain uses TRBV9 and TRBJ1-2, with D maybe TRBD1 (5 bases). Germline V gene data show CDR1 as SGDLS and CDR2 as YYNGEE. V dropped 1 base and J dropped 2 bases, with 15 bases sitting between them. The CDR3 runs 16 residues. The CDR3 DNA reads as TGTGCCAGCAGCGTAAAGGCAGGGAATACGAACTATGGCTACACCTTC. Protein: CASSVKAGNTNYGYTF.

The V gene is TRBV7-9, the J gene TRBJ1-5; 7 nucleotides line up with TRBD1. With 1 base clipped from V and 5 bases from J, the junction kept 8 bases outside the gene matches. CDR1 and CDR2 from the germline V gene are SEHNR and FQNEAQ (reference sequence). The CDR3 is made up of 16 amino acids. CDR3 sequence: CASSLDTGVQHQPQHF. The CDR3 DNA reads TGTGCCAGCAGCTTAGACACAGGGGTCCAACATCAGCCCCAGCATTTT.